This T cell receptor beta chain was obtained from a study of T cells in tuberculosis. The repertoire was sequenced with immunoSEQ multiplex PCR; TCRdb's copy has only in-frame clones and lacks some. In the table there are roughly 30,000 clones, more than 85% of which are singletons. Overall study findings and caveats: Selection depended on which cryopreserved specimens were available. Active tuberculosis patients had shorter CDR3-alpha; the beta difference was nonsignificant.

With 4 bases removed from V and 6 bases from J, the gap between germline ends came to 8 bases. This CDR3 comprises 11 residues. CDR1 is SGHRS, CDR2 YFSETQ, per germline. Comment on this clone: Its antigen is currently unknown.

The V gene is TRBV5-1, the J gene TRBJ2-7, with D possibly TRBD2 on 5 matching bases. This clonotype originated in a donor aged 10-29 years with latent tuberculosis or without tuberculosis infection. Material for sequencing was PBMCs. CDR3 DNA: TGCGCCAGCAGCGACCGGGGCGAGCAGTACTTC. The encoded protein is CASSDRGEQYF.